This TCR beta chain was identified in a study of blood T cell repertoires in COVID-19. J gave up 7 bases and V 0 bases, and 10 bases lay outside the gene matches. The germline CDR1 and CDR2 sequences are SGDLS and YYNGEE. This CDR3 has 16 residues. This clone was observed a single time. Assignment of participants to cohorts was predicated upon participant-reported clinical history. Generated by immunoSEQ multiplex PCR, the TCRdb table keeps only in-frame clones and is missing some. The repertoire includes some 410,000 clones, approximately 88% of them detected once, and 0.97% sits in the top ten. V and J are TRBV9 and TRBJ2-1; TRBD1 aligns across 7 bases. The receptor was isolated from a woman aged 30 to 39 with acute COVID-19. Specimen: PBMCs or T cells enriched from blood (not recorded which). The CDR3 region is CASSVGEGAVSNEQFF. Here the CDR3 DNA reads TGTGCCAGCAGCGTAGGAGAGGGGGCGGTTTCTAATGAGCAGTTCTTC.